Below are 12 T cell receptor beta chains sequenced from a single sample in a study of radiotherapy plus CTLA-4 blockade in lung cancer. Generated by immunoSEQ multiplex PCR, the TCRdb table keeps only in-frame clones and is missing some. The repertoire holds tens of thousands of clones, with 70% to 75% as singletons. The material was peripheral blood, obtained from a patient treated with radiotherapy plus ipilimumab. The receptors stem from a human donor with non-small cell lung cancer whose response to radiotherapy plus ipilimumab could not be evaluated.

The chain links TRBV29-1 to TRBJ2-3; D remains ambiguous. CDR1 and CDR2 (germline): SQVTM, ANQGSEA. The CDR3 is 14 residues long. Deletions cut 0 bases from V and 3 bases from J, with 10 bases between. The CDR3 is CSVEDLRRTDTQYF. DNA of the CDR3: TGCAGCGTTGAAGATCTGAGGCGGACAGATACGCAGTATTTT.

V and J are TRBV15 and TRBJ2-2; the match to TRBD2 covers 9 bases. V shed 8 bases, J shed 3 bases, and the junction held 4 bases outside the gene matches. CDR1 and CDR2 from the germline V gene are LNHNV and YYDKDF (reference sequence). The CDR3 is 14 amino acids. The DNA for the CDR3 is TGTGCCACCCGGACTAGCGATGACACCGGGGAGCTGTTTTTT. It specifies CATRTSDDTGELFF.

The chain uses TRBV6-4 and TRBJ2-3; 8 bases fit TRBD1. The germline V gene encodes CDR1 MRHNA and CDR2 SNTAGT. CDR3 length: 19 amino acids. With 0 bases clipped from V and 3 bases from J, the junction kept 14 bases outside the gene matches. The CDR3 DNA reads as TGTGCCAGCAGTGACTCGCCTCTTTTTTTTGACAGGGGAACAGATACGCAGTATTTT. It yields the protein CASSDSPLFFDRGTDTQYF.

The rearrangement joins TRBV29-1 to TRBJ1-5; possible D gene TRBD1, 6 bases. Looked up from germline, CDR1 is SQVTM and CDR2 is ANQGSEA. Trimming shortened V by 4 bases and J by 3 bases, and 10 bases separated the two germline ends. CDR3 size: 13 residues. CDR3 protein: CSVVTGSNQPQHF. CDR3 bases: TGCAGCGTTGTAACAGGGTCCAATCAGCCCCAGCATTTT. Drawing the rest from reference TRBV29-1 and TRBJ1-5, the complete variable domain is SAVISQKPSRDICQRGTSLTIQCQVDSQVTMMFWYRQQPGQSLTLIATANQGSEATYESGFVIDKFPISRPNLTFSTLTVSNMSPEDSSIYLCSVVTGSNQPQHFGDGTRLSIL.

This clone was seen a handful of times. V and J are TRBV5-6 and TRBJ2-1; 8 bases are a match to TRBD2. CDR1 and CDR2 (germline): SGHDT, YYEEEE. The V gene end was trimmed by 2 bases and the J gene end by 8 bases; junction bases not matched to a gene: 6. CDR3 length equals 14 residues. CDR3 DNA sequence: TGTGCCAGCAGCTTACTAGCGGCGCCGGATGAGCAGTTCTTC. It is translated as CASSLLAAPDEQFF.

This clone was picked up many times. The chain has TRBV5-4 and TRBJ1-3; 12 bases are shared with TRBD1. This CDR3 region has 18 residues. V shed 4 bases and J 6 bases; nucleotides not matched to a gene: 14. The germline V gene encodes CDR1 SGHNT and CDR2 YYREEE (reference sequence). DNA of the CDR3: TGTGCCAGCAGCCCCCACCGGGACAGGGGGCGCAGGACAAACACCATATATTTT. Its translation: CASSPHRDRGRRTNTIYF.

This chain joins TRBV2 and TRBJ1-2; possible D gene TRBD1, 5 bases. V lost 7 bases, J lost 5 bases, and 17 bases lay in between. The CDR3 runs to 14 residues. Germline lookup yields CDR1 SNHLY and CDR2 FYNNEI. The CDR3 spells CASNPRVTVYGYTF. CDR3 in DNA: TGTGCCAGCAATCCCAGGGTAACGGTATATGGCTACACCTTC.

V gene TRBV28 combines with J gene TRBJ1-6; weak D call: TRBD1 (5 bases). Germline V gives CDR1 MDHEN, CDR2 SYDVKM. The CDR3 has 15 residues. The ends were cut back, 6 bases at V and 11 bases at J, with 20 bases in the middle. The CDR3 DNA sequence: TGTGCCAGCAGCTCCCCTCAGGGCAGGTCGACACCCCTCCACTTT. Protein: CASSSPQGRSTPLHF.

CDR3: CASSPTTGTGRYNEQFF. The CDR3 DNA reads as TGTGCCAGCAGCCCTACAACCGGGACAGGCCGTTACAATGAGCAGTTCTTC. The J gene is TRBJ2-1, the V gene TRBV7-8; 8 positions agree with TRBD1. This CDR3 is 17 amino acids long. With 5 bases clipped from V and 4 bases from J, the junction kept 13 bases outside the gene matches. The germline V gene has CDR1 SGHVS and CDR2 FQNEAQ.

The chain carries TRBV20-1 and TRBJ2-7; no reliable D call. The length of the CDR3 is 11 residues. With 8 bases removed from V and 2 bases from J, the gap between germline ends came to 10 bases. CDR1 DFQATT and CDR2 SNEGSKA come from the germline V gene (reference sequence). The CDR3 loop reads CSPRNPYEQYF. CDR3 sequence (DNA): TGCAGTCCCAGGAATCCCTACGAGCAGTACTTC.

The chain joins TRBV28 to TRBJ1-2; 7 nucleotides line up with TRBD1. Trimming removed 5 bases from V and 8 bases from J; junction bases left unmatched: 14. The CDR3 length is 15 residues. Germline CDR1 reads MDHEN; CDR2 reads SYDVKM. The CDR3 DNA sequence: TGTGCCAGCAGTCCCGGACAGGCAGCTCCGGGCGGCTACACCTTC. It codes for CASSPGQAAPGGYTF.

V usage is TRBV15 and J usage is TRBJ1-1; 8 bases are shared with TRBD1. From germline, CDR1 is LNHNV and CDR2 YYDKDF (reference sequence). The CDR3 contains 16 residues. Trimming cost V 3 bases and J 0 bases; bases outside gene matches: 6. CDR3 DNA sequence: TGTGCCACCAGCAGGGGGACAGGCCTTTTGAACACTGAAGCTTTCTTT. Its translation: CATSRGTGLLNTEAFF.